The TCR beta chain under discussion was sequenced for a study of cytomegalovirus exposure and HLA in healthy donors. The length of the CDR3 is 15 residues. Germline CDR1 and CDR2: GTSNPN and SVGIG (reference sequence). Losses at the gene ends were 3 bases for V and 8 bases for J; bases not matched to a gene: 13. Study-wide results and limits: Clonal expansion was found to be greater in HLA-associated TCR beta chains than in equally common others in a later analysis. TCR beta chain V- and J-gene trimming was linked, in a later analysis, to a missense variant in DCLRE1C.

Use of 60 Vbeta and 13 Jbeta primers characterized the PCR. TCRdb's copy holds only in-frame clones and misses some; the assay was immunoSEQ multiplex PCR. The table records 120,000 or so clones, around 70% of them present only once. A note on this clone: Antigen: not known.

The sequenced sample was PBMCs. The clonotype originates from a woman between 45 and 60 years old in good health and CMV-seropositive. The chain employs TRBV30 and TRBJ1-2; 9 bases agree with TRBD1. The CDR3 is CAWRERTGARRGYTF. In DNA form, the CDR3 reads TGTGCCTGGAGGGAACGGACAGGGGCTCGGCGAGGCTACACCTTC.